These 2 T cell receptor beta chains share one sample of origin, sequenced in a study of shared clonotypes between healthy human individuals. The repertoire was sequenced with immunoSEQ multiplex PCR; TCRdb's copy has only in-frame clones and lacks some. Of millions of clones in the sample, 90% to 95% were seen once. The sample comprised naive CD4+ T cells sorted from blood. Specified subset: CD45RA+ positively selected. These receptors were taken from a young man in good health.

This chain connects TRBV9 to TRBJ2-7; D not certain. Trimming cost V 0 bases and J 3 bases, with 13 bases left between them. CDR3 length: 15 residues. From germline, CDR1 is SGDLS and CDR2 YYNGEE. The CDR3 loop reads CASSVEAQPDYEQYF. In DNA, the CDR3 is TGTGCCAGCAGCGTAGAGGCCCAGCCCGACTACGAGCAGTACTTC. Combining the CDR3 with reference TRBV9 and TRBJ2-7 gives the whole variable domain DSGVTQTPKHLITATGQRVTLRCSPRSGDLSVYWYQQSLDQGLQFLIQYYNGEERAKGNILERFSAQQFPDLHSELNLSSLELGDSALYFCASSVEAQPDYEQYFGPGTRLTVT.

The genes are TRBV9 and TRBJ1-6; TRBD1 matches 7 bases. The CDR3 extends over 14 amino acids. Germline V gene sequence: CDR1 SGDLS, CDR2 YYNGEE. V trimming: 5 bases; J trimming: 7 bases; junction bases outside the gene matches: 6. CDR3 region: CASRKGTENSPLHF. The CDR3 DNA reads TGTGCCAGCAGAAAAGGGACAGAAAATTCACCCCTCCACTTT.